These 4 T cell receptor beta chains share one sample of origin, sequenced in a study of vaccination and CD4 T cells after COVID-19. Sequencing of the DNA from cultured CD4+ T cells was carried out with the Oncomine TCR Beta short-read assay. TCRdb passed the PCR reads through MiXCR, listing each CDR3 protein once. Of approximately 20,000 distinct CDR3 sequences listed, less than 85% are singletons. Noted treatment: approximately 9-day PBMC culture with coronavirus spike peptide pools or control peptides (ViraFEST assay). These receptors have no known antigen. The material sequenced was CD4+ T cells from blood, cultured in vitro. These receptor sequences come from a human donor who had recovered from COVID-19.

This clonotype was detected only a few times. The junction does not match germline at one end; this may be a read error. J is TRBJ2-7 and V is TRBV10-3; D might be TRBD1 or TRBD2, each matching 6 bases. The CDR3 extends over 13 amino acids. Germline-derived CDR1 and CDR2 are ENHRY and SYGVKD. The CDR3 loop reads CAISKGDSFEQYF. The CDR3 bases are TGTGCCATCAGCAAGGGGGACTCCTTCGAGCAGTACTTC.

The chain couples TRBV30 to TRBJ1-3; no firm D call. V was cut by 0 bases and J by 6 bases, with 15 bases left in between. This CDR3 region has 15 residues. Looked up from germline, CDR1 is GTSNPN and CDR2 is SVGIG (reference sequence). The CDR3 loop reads CAWSVRISPTNTIYF. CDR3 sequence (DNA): TGTGCCTGGAGTGTACGTATTAGTCCTACAAACACCATATATTTT. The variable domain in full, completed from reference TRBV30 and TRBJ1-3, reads SQTIHQWPATLVQPVGSPLSLECTVEGTSNPNLYWYRQAAGRGLQLLFYSVGIGQISSEVPQNLSASRPQDRQFILSSKKLLLSDSGFYLCAWSVRISPTNTIYFGEGSWLTVV.

CDR3 sequence reads: CASRGQGGNTEAFF. In nucleotides, the CDR3 is TGTGCCAGCAGAGGACAGGGAGGGAACACTGAAGCTTTCTTT. This chain links TRBV6-2 or TRBV6-3 with TRBJ1-1; 8 nucleotides align to TRBD1. CDR1 MNHEY and CDR2 SVGEGT come from the germline V gene. V dropped 6 bases and J dropped 1; count of bases not matched to a gene: 4. The CDR3 is 14 amino acids.

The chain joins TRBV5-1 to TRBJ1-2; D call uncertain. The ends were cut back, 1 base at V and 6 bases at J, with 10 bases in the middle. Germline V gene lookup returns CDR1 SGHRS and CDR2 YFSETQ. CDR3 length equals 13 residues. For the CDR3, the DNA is TGCGCCAGCAGCTTGCCGGGGAGGGATGGCTACACCTTC. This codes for CASSLPGRDGYTF.